This T cell receptor beta chain was observed in a study of T cells in Graves' hyperthyroidism and ophthalmopathy. The CDR3 has 15 residues. Per the germline V gene, CDR1 is MNHEY and CDR2 is SMNVEV (reference sequence). V shed 0 bases and J 5 bases; nucleotides not matched to a gene: 6. Amplified regions were TCR beta CDR3 sequences from RNA transcripts. HTBI primers were the set used in a first-round RT-PCR of the TCR CDR3. TCRdb reprocessed the multiplex PCR reads with MiXCR, giving one entry per CDR3 protein. The table has approximately 600,000 distinct CDR3 sequences, around 21% seen once; the top ten hold 34%.

This clonotype originated in a man aged 25 to 40 with Graves' ophthalmopathy. The chain employs TRBV27 and TRBJ2-7, with 8 bases identical to TRBD1. Material for sequencing was blood. The CDR3 DNA reads TGTGCCAGCAGTTTATCCCCAGGGGGCCAGAACGAGCAGTACTTC. Protein product: CASSLSPGGQNEQYF.